Below, 32 T cell receptor beta chains from the same sample are listed, as sequenced in a study of blood T cell repertoires in COVID-19. Sequencing used immunoSEQ multiplex PCR; TCRdb keeps in-frame clones, though not all of them. Among under 400,000 clones listed, around 90% were seen once. The sample comprised peripheral blood. These receptors were collected from a man younger than 35 with active or convalescent COVID-19.

The V and J genes are TRBV4-3 and TRBJ1-4, with a tentative D call TRBD1 (5 bases). Germline loops: CDR1 LGHNA, CDR2 YSLEER. This CDR3 has 15 residues. V lost 4 bases and J lost 5, with 14 bases in between. CDR3 loop: CASSRTMDTNEKLFF. The CDR3 DNA follows: TGCGCCAGCAGCCGGACGATGGACACCAATGAAAAACTGTTTTTT.

This rearrangement joins TRBV2 to TRBJ1-5; D not resolved. The germline V gene has CDR1 SNHLY and CDR2 FYNNEI. This CDR3 has 13 residues. Trimming stripped 4 bases from V and 5 bases from J, with 9 bases between. The CDR3 sequence: CASSVPGHQPQHF. CDR3 nucleotides: TGTGCCAGCAGTGTCCCAGGTCATCAGCCCCAGCATTTT.

This clone was seen just once. The chain employs TRBV4-1 and TRBJ2-2, with D possibly TRBD2 on 6 matching bases. Trimming pared 4 bases from V and 7 bases from J, leaving 16 bases between. From germline, CDR1 is MGHRA and CDR2 YSYEKL. This CDR3 is built from 15 residues. CDR3 sequence reads: CASSPEVPAGGELFF. For the CDR3, the DNA is TGCGCCAGCAGCCCAGAGGTCCCAGCGGGCGGGGAGCTGTTTTTT.

J is TRBJ1-1 and V is TRBV5-4, with D possibly matching TRBD1 (5 bases). CDR1 SGHNT and CDR2 YYREEE come from the germline V gene (reference sequence). This CDR3 is 13 amino acids long. V was trimmed by 0 bases and J by 7 bases, leaving 10 bases between them. In DNA form, the CDR3 reads TGTGCCAGCAGCTTGGAGACCACAGGTGAAGCTTTCTTT. This codes for CASSLETTGEAFF.

As DNA, the CDR3 is TGTGCCAGCAGCTTAGAGTCCGGGAGCCAAGAGACCCAGTACTTC. It translates to CASSLESGSQETQYF. The V call is TRBV7-9, the J call TRBJ2-5, with D perhaps matching TRBD2 (6 bases). The CDR3 totals 15 residues. Germline V gene lookup returns CDR1 SEHNR and CDR2 FQNEAQ (reference sequence). V shed 1 base and J shed 1 base, with 10 bases lying between them.

The chain links TRBV28 to TRBJ1-6, with D possibly being TRBD1 (5 bases). Trimming took 7 bases from V and 6 from J, leaving 16 bases between them. The V gene's germline CDR1 is MDHEN and CDR2 SYDVKM. CDR3 size: 15 residues. In DNA form, the CDR3 reads TGTGCCAGCACCGGGGAGGGACTTGGTAATTCACCCCTCCACTTT. Translation: CASTGEGLGNSPLHF.

V usage is TRBV2 and J usage is TRBJ2-3; 7 nucleotides line up with TRBD1. Trimming took 5 bases from V and 2 from J; bases not matched to a gene: 7. The CDR3 is 15 residues long. Germline CDR1 SNHLY, CDR2 FYNNEI. CDR3 in amino acids: CASSTGTAFTDTQYF. The CDR3 DNA follows: TGTGCCAGCAGTACCGGGACAGCCTTCACAGATACGCAGTATTTT.

The chain links TRBV27 to TRBJ2-7; D possibly corresponds to TRBD2 (5 bases). CDR3 length: 15 residues. Germline CDR1 reads MNHEY; CDR2 reads SMNVEV (reference sequence). V was trimmed by 5 bases and J by 3 bases, leaving 17 bases between them. In DNA, the CDR3 is TGTGCCAGCAGTATCCCGGGCTTGGCGGGCTACGAGCAGTACTTC. Protein product: CASSIPGLAGYEQYF.

The rearrangement joins TRBV18 to TRBJ1-2; D is perhaps TRBD1 (5 bases). CDR1 is KGHSH, CDR2 LQKENI, per germline. The CDR3 contains 15 residues. The ends were cut back, 4 bases at V and 0 bases at J, with 12 bases in the middle. The CDR3 DNA is TGTGCCAGCTCACTTCGTTCAGGGACTAACTATGGCTACACCTTC. It specifies CASSLRSGTNYGYTF.

This chain links TRBV5-1 with TRBJ2-1, with D perhaps TRBD1 (6 bases). V was shortened by 3 bases and J by 1 base, with 11 bases between the two germline ends. Germline CDR1 SGHRS, CDR2 YFSETQ. The length of the CDR3 is 15 residues. The DNA of the CDR3 is TGCGCCAGCAGCTATGGGACACAGTCCTACAATGAGCAGTTCTTC. Its translation is CASSYGTQSYNEQFF.

The CDR3 DNA sequence: TGTGCCAGCAGCTCCGACGGGGGTCCAGAGACCCAGTACTTC. It translates to CASSSDGGPETQYF. The genes are TRBV7-2 and TRBJ2-5; D might be TRBD2 (6 bases). The germline V gene encodes CDR1 SGHTA and CDR2 FQGNSA. The V and J ends lost 4 bases and 4 bases respectively, with 13 bases between them. The length of the CDR3 is 14 residues.

CDR3 amino acids: CAIRKQGTEAFF. CDR3 bases: TGTGCCATCAGAAAACAGGGGACTGAAGCTTTCTTT. The chain has TRBV10-3 and TRBJ1-1; TRBD1 agrees at 7 bases. V trimming: 6 bases; J trimming: 5 bases; junction bases outside the gene matches: 3. The CDR3 has 12 amino acids. Germline CDR1 ENHRY, CDR2 SYGVKD.

V gene TRBV4-3 combines with J gene TRBJ1-2, with a possible D match to TRBD1 (6 bases). Trimming took off 4 bases at V and 8 bases at J, with 17 bases between the two ends. Germline loops: CDR1 LGHNA, CDR2 YSLEER. This CDR3 is 14 amino acids long. This CDR3 is CASSRTRQVAGYTF. DNA for the CDR3: TGCGCCAGCAGCCGTACAAGACAGGTTGCGGGCTACACCTTC.

The J gene is TRBJ2-7, the V gene TRBV28; D gene ambiguous. Germline V CDR1 and CDR2: MDHEN, SYDVKM. The CDR3 covers 15 residues. V was shortened by 3 bases and J by 1 base, with 13 bases between the two germline ends. CDR3 sequence (DNA): TGTGCCAGCAGTTTTTCGTTGGCGGCGTCCTACGAGCAGTACTTC. This codes for CASSFSLAASYEQYF.

The chain couples TRBV10-3 to TRBJ1-2, with TRBD1 identical over 8 bases. The CDR3 length is 17 residues. Germline V gene data show CDR1 as ENHRY and CDR2 as SYGVKD. After removal of 0 bases from V and 2 bases from J, the junction contained 8 bases not matched to a gene. The CDR3 reads CAISESLGDRLNYGYTF. DNA of the CDR3: TGTGCCATCAGTGAGTCTTTGGGGGACAGGCTAAACTATGGCTACACCTTC.

The chain combines TRBV6-1 with TRBJ1-5, with D maybe TRBD1 (5 bases). V dropped 1 base and J dropped 16 bases, with 14 bases sitting between them. The germline CDR1 and CDR2 sequences are MNHNS and SASEGT. This CDR3 has 12 residues. CDR3 sequence reads: CASSEGSGSSHF. Here the CDR3 DNA reads TGTGCCAGCAGTGAAGGGTCAGGGTCATCCCATTTT.

The rearrangement joins TRBV11-2 to TRBJ2-5; 8 bases are a match to TRBD2. The junction had 6 bases not matched to a gene; V was cut back by 3 bases and J by 3 bases. Germline-derived CDR1 and CDR2 are SGHAT and FQNNGV. The CDR3 spans 15 residues. CDR3 in DNA: TGTGCCAGCAGCTTCCTAGGTAGCGGGGAAGAGACCCAGTACTTC. This translates into CASSFLGSGEETQYF.

This clone appeared a single time. The chain links TRBV18 to TRBJ2-5; TRBD1 matches 7 bases. The CDR3 spans 13 residues. Trimming removed 6 bases from V and 2 bases from J; junction bases left unmatched: 3. Germline V CDR1 and CDR2: KGHSH, LQKENI. The DNA of the CDR3 is TGTGCCAGCTCGTTCAGGGGGCAAGAGACCCAGTACTTC. This sequence encodes CASSFRGQETQYF. Using reference TRBV18 and TRBJ2-5 for the parts outside the CDR3, the full variable domain is NAGVMQNPRHLVRRRGQEARLRCSPMKGHSHVYWYRQLPEEGLKFMVYLQKENIIDESGMPKERFSAEFPKEGPSILRIQQVVRGDSAAYFCASSFRGQETQYFGPGTRLLVL.

The chain joins TRBV2 to TRBJ1-5; D ambiguous. The CDR3 has 13 amino acids. Germline CDR1 reads SNHLY; CDR2 reads FYNNEI. Trimming left V 7 bases short and J 2 bases short, with 9 bases between. The CDR3 sequence: CASTAEGNQPQHF. The CDR3 DNA sequence: TGTGCCAGCACAGCGGAGGGCAATCAGCCCCAGCATTTT.

A note on this clone: The junction departs from the called germline gene at one end, perhaps through a read error. This chain joins TRBV19 and TRBJ2-6; TRBD1 might be the D (5 bases). The CDR3 runs 16 residues. In germline, CDR1 is LNHDA, CDR2 SQIVND (reference sequence). The CDR3: CASSEETTSGANVLTF. In nucleotides, the CDR3 is TGTGCCAGTAGCGAAGAAACTACCTCTGGGGCCAACGTGCTGACTTTC.

The chain's CDR3 is CASSFELAGQETQYF. DNA of the CDR3: TGTGCCAGCAGTTTTGAACTAGCGGGACAAGAGACCCAGTACTTC. The V and J genes are TRBV28 and TRBJ2-5, with 10 bases lining up with TRBD2. Germline values: CDR1 MDHEN, CDR2 SYDVKM. Trimming cost V 3 bases and J 2 bases; bases outside gene matches: 3. The CDR3 extends over 15 amino acids.

J is TRBJ2-3 and V is TRBV5-4, with 9 bases fitting TRBD2. This CDR3 comprises 14 residues. The J segment lost 8 bases and the V segment lost 2 bases, leaving 6 bases of the junction unmatched. Germline V gene lookup returns CDR1 SGHNT and CDR2 YYREEE (reference sequence). Here the CDR3 reads CASSLGLAMGTQYF. As DNA, the CDR3 is TGTGCCAGCAGCTTAGGACTAGCGATGGGTACGCAGTATTTT.

The V call is TRBV4-3, the J call TRBJ1-5; possible D gene TRBD1, 6 bases. V shed 0 bases and J shed 4 bases, with 10 bases lying between them. CDR1 is LGHNA, CDR2 YSLEER, per germline. The CDR3 is 15 residues long. Written as DNA, the CDR3 is TGCGCCAGCAGCCAAGATTTACAGGGAAATCAGCCCCAGCATTTT. Translating it yields CASSQDLQGNQPQHF.

The chain employs TRBV4-1 and TRBJ2-5, with D tentatively TRBD2 (5 bases). This CDR3 is 14 amino acids long. Germline lookup yields CDR1 MGHRA and CDR2 YSYEKL. V lost 3 bases to trimming and J lost 5 bases, with 13 bases between them. The CDR3 nucleotides read TGCGCCAGCAGCCAGGAGGATAGATGGGAGACCCAGTACTTC. It translates to CASSQEDRWETQYF.

CDR3 in amino acids: CASSQGLRGAYEQYF. The CDR3 region has the DNA TGCGCCAGCAGCCAAGGTCTTCGGGGGGCCTACGAGCAGTACTTC. The chain has TRBV4-3 and TRBJ2-7, with TRBD2 matching over 7 bases. The CDR3 extends over 15 amino acids. V lost 1 base, J lost 2 bases, and 5 bases stayed unmatched. Germline assignment: CDR1 LGHNA and CDR2 YSLEER.

This chain connects TRBV4-3 to TRBJ2-1; 13 nucleotides match TRBD2. The ends lost 3 bases at V and 7 bases at J; junction bases unmatched: 3. CDR3 size: 15 residues. Germline V gene data show CDR1 as LGHNA and CDR2 as YSLEER. Here the CDR3 DNA reads TGCGCCAGCAGCCATGCGACTAGCGGGAGGAATGAGCAGTTCTTC. Amino acid sequence: CASSHATSGRNEQFF.

The V gene is TRBV6-2 or TRBV6-3, the J gene TRBJ2-3; 9 bases are shared with TRBD1. Per the germline V gene, CDR1 is MNHEY and CDR2 is SVGEGT. The V segment lost 2 bases and the J segment 4 bases; nucleotides outside the gene matches: 10. The CDR3 has 17 residues. CDR3 sequence (DNA): TGTGCCAGCAGTTACAGCTCCGGGACAGGGTTTTCAGATACGCAGTATTTT. As protein: CASSYSSGTGFSDTQYF.

This clone was seen a single time. The CDR3 here is CSVVGGLYGYTF. In DNA form, the CDR3 reads TGCAGCGTTGTTGGTGGCCTCTATGGCTACACCTTC. The rearrangement links TRBV29-1 to TRBJ1-2; D gene unclear. The ends were cut back, 4 bases at V and 4 bases at J, with 10 bases in the middle. The germline V gene has CDR1 SQVTM and CDR2 ANQGSEA. This CDR3 is built from 12 residues.

The rearrangement uses TRBV5-1 and TRBJ1-2; no clear D gene. This CDR3 region has 13 residues. Trimming took off 0 bases at V and 5 bases at J, with 8 bases between the two ends. Germline V gene data show CDR1 as SGHRS and CDR2 as YFSETQ. The CDR3 DNA reads TGCGCCAGCAGCTTGGACAGCCTATATGGCTACACCTTC. Its translation is CASSLDSLYGYTF.

The chain has TRBV2 and TRBJ2-5, with D perhaps TRBD1 (6 bases). Between the trimmed V and J ends, which lost 7 bases and 5 bases, there was a span of 20 bases. The CDR3 contains 15 residues. Germline CDR1 and CDR2: SNHLY and FYNNEI. The CDR3 DNA follows: TGTGCCAGCAACATCAGAAGGGGGTGGCGGGAGACCCAGTACTTC. It codes for CASNIRRGWRETQYF. The full variable domain, in which reference TRBV2 and TRBJ2-5 provide the parts outside the CDR3, is EPEVTQTPSHQVTQMGQEVILRCVPISNHLYFYWYRQILGQKVEFLVSFYNNEISEKSEIFDDQFSVERPDGSNFTLKIRSTKLEDSAMYFCASNIRRGWRETQYFGPGTRLLVL.

J is TRBJ2-7 and V is TRBV7-9; 16 bases fit TRBD2. CDR1 and CDR2 from the germline V gene are SEHNR and FQNEAQ (reference sequence). This CDR3 is 14 amino acids long. Unmatched junction bases numbered 3, after V lost 10 bases and J lost 3 bases. The CDR3 is CATGTSGRDYEQYF. The CDR3 bases are TGTGCCACCGGGACTAGCGGGAGGGACTACGAGCAGTACTTC.

The rearrangement links TRBV9 to TRBJ2-7; TRBD1 matches 9 bases. Germline CDR1 reads SGDLS; CDR2 reads YYNGEE. CDR3 length: 16 residues. V was pared by 4 bases and J by 2 bases, with 10 bases of the junction left unmatched. CDR3 nucleotides: TGTGCCAGCAGCCCACGACAGGGGGACTTTCCCTACGAGCAGTACTTC. Residues: CASSPRQGDFPYEQYF. Drawing the rest from reference TRBV9 and TRBJ2-7, the complete variable domain is DSGVTQTPKHLITATGQRVTLRCSPRSGDLSVYWYQQSLDQGLQFLIQYYNGEERAKGNILERFSAQQFPDLHSELNLSSLELGDSALYFCASSPRQGDFPYEQYFGPGTRLTVT.